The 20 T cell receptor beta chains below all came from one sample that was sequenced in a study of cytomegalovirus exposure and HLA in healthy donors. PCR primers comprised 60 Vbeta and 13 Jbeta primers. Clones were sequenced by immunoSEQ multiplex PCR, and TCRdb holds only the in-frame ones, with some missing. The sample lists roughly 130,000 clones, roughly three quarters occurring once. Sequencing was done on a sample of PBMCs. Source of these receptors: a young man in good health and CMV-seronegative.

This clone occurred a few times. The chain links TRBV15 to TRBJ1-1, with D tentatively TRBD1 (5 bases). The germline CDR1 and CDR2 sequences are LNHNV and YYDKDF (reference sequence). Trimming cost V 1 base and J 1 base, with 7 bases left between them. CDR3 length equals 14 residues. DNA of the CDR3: TGTGCCACCAGCAGAGTTAGGGGGAACACTGAAGCTTTCTTT. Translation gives CATSRVRGNTEAFF.

Here the CDR3 reads CASRQIRDREETQYF. The CDR3 DNA follows: TGTGCCAGCAGACAGATCCGGGACAGGGAAGAGACCCAGTACTTC. The chain carries TRBV6-5 and TRBJ2-5; 9 bases agree with TRBD1. CDR1 and CDR2 (germline): MNHEY, SVGAGI. The J segment lost 3 bases and the V segment lost 6 bases, leaving 8 bases of the junction unmatched. This CDR3 has 15 amino acids.

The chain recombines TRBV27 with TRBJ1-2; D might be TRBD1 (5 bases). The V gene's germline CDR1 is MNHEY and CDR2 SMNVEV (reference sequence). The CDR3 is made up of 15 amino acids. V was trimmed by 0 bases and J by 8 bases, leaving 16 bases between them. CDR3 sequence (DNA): TGTGCCAGCAGTTTATCGAGGAGGGGTCTTGGCGGCTACACCTTC. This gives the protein CASSLSRRGLGGYTF.

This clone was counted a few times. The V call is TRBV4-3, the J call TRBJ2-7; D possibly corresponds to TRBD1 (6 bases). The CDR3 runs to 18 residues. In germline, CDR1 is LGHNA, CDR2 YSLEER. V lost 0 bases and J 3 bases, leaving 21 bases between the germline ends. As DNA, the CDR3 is TGCGCCAGCAGCCAAGAACCGACAGGATACATGGGACACTACGAGCAGTACTTC. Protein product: CASSQEPTGYMGHYEQYF.

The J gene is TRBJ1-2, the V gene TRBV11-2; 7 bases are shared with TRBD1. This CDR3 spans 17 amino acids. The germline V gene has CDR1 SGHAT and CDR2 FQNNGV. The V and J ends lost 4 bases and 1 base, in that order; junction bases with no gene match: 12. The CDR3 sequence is CASSSLLQGIFNYGYTF. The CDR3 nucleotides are TGTGCCAGCAGCTCCTTATTACAGGGGATTTTTAACTATGGCTACACCTTC.

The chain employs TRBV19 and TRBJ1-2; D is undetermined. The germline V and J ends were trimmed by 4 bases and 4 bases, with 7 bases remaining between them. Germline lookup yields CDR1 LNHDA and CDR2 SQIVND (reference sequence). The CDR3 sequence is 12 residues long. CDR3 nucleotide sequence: TGTGCCAGTAGTACTCTACCCTATGGCTACACCTTC. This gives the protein CASSTLPYGYTF.

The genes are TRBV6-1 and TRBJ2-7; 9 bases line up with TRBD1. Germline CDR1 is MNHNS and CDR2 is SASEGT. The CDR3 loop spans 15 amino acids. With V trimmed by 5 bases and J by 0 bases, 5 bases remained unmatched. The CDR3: CASSPEDRGSYEQYF. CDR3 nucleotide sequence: TGTGCCAGCAGTCCAGAGGACAGGGGCTCCTACGAGCAGTACTTC.

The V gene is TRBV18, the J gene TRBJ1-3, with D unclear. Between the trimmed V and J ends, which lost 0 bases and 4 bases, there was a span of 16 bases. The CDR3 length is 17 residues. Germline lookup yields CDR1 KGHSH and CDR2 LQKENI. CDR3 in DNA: TGTGCCAGCTCACCACCGTCCAGTCCTCCATGGGGAAACACCATATATTTT. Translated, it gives CASSPPSSPPWGNTIYF. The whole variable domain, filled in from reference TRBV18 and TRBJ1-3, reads NAGVMQNPRHLVRRRGQEARLRCSPMKGHSHVYWYRQLPEEGLKFMVYLQKENIIDESGMPKERFSAEFPKEGPSILRIQQVVRGDSAAYFCASSPPSSPPWGNTIYFGEGSWLTVV.

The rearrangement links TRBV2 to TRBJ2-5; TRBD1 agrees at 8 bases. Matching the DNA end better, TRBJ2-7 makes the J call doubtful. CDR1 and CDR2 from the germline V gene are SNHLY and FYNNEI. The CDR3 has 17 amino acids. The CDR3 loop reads CASSPLNTGGRAHEQYF. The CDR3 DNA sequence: TGTGCCAGCAGCCCTTTAAACACAGGGGGAAGAGCCCACGAGCAGTACTTC.

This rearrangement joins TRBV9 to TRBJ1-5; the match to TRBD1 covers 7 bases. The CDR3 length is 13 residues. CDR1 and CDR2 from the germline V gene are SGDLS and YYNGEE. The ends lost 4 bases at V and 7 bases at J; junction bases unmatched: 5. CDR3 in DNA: TGTGCCAGCAGCCTACAGGGGAACCAGCCCCAGCATTTT. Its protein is CASSLQGNQPQHF.

CDR3 region: CASSSGGKYGYTF. CDR3 nucleotides: TGCGCCAGCAGCTCAGGGGGGAAGTATGGCTACACCTTC. The gene calls are TRBV5-1 and TRBJ1-2; 7 bases map to TRBD1. This CDR3 region has 13 residues. CDR1 and CDR2 (germline): SGHRS, YFSETQ. J was trimmed by 5 bases and V by 3 bases; bases with no gene match: 4.

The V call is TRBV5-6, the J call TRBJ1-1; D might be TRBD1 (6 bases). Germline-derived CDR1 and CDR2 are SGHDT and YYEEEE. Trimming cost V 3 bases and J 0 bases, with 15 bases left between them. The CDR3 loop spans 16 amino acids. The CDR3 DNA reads TGTGCCAGCAGCTCCGGACAGAACCCGATGAACACTGAAGCTTTCTTT. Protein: CASSSGQNPMNTEAFF.

The chain's CDR3 is CASSLDRVGGGENTGELFF. CDR3 in DNA: TGTGCCAGCAGCTTAGATCGCGTCGGAGGGGGCGAGAACACCGGGGAGCTGTTTTTT. The chain has TRBV11-3 and TRBJ2-2, with a tentative D call TRBD1 (7 bases). CDR3 length: 19 residues. Germline V CDR1 and CDR2: SGHNT, YENEEA. Trimming took off 0 bases at V and 1 base at J, with 18 bases between the two ends.

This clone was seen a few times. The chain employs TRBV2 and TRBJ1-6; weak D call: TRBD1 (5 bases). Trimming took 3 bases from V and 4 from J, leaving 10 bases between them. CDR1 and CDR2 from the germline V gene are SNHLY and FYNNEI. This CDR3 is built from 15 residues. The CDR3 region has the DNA TGTGCCAGCAGTGAGCGGGGCCGATATAATTCACCCCTCCACTTT. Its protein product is CASSERGRYNSPLHF.

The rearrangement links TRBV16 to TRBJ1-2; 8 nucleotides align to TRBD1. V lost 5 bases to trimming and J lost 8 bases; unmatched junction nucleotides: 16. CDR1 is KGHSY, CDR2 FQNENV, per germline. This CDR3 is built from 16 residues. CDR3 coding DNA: TGTGCCAGCAGCTCCAGTACAGGGGGTTCATATTGGGGCTACACCTTC. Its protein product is CASSSSTGGSYWGYTF. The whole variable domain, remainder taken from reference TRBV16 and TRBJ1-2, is GEEVAQTPKHLVRGEGQKAKLYCAPIKGHSYVFWYQQVLKNEFKFLISFQNENVFDETGMPKERFSAKCLPNSPCSLEIQATKLEDSAVYFCASSSSTGGSYWGYTFGSGTRLTVV.

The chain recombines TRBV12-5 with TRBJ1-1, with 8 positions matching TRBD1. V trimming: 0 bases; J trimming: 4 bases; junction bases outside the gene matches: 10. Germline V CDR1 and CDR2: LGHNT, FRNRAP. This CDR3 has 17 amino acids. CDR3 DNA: TGTGCTAGTGGTTTGGTACCGACAGGGGAGGAAGGCACTGAAGCTTTCTTT. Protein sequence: CASGLVPTGEEGTEAFF.

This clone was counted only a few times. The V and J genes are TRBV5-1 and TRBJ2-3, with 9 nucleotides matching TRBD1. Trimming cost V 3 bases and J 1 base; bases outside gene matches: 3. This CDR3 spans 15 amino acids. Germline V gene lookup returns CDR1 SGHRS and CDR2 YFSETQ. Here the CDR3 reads CASSWGQGGTDTQYF. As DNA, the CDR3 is TGCGCCAGCAGCTGGGGACAGGGCGGCACAGATACGCAGTATTTT.

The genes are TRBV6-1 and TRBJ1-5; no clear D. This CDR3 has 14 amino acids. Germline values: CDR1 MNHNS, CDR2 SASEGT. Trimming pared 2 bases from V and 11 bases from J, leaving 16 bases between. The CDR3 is CASSERLAPRSQHF. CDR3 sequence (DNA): TGTGCCAGCAGTGAAAGGTTAGCTCCCCGATCCCAGCATTTT.

The CDR3 coding sequence is TGCGCCAGCAGCTTGGCCAGGACAGGCTCCTCTGGAAACACCATATATTTT. Translating it yields CASSLARTGSSGNTIYF. The genes are TRBV5-1 and TRBJ1-3; 7 bases align to TRBD1. CDR1 is SGHRS, CDR2 YFSETQ, per germline. The J segment lost 0 bases and the V segment lost 0 bases, leaving 6 bases of the junction unmatched. This CDR3 comprises 17 residues.

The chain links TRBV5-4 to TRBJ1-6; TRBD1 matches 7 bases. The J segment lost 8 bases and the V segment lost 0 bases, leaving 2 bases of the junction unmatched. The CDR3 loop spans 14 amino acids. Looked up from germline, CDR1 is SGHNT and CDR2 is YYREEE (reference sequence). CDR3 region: CASSLDRGYSPLHF. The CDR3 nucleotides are TGTGCCAGCAGCTTGGACAGGGGTTATTCACCCCTCCACTTT. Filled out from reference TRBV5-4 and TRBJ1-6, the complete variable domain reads ETGVTQSPTHLIKTRGQQVTLRCSSQSGHNTVSWYQQALGQGPQFIFQYYREEENGRGNFPPRFSGLQFPNYSSELNVNALELDDSALYLCASSLDRGYSPLHFGNGTRLTVT.